This TCR beta chain was identified during a study of blood T cell repertoires in COVID-19 (dated by TCRdb to 2019 to 2021). Concerning the study at large: Samples covering the acute and convalescent phases of COVID-19 were provided by collaborators in the United States, Italy and Spain. Where available, HLA class I and class II types were obtained from metadata supplied by the sample provider rather than from assay-based typing. A freely available public database, intended as a resource for researchers studying the immune response to SARS-CoV-2, is where the repertoires were released. Subjects who had been exposed to COVID-19, were actively infected with it, or had recovered from it provided the deeply sampled blood TCRbeta repertoires that made up the dataset. The material from the prospective study consisted of cDNA or gDNA derived from T cells, B-cell-depleted T cells, or PBMCs. The samples were drawn from the first 160 participants of the ongoing ImmuneRACE study and from roughly 1,300 subjects provided by 6 global collaborators. The sample metadata nearly always contained a de-identified subject ID, COVID-19 status, age in years and sex. Broad study findings and their caveats: The quantity of clinical and demographic metadata differed by source and by participant and was supplied without curation.

Participants in the prospective study were enrolled through a virtual design, were aged 18 to 89 years, and lived in some 24 United States geographic areas. To assign participants to cohorts, the prospective study relied on clinical history that participants themselves reported in a screening survey and a study questionnaire. Each participant in the prospective study had whole blood, serum and a nasopharyngeal or oropharyngeal swab collected by mobile phlebotomists. Prospective study participants could optionally give additional blood draws and questionnaires over an approximately 2-month period. Prospective study blood samples were shipped either frozen or at room temperature before DNA extraction. V gives up 7 bases and J gives up 1 base, and the segment between their germline ends measures 10 bases. From the cysteine up to the phenylalanine, the CDR3 has a length of 13 residues. Solely the CDR3 DNA is kept, with 39 bases framed from the first base. CDR1 and CDR2, looked up from the germline V gene, are SGHTA and FQGNSA.

Turning to this clone: Its specific antigen is unknown. No base-level quality is on record; no much larger clone is a single base apart.

The immunoSEQ Assay, a bias-controlled multiplex PCR, was used to amplify TCRbeta CDR3 regions from genomic DNA. In the source study's methods: Nucleated cell counts per sample were estimated from amplification of reference gene primers within the assay. Sequence reads were collapsed and filtered to measure the absolute abundance of every unique TCRbeta CDR3 rearrangement. For each sample, productive Simpson clonality was calculated as the square root of Simpson's diversity index over productive rearrangements. Imported from immuneACCESS, the table was reduced by TCRdb to in-frame sequences with V and J called. These copies leave out some clones; in studies compared against another copy, an unresolved V gene accounts for under half, and the cause of the remainder is not known. V, J and clone size reflect that table, while D and trimming were determined from the DNA. The sample table lists 300,000 to 400,000 clones, roughly 90% of them with a count of one. The ten largest clones add up to about 0.89% of the sample.

The sample consisted of PBMCs or T cells enriched from blood (not recorded which). The TCR comes from a woman under 40 with acute COVID-19. The sequence joins TRBV7-2 to TRBJ1-1; TRBD1 is perhaps the D gene, given 5 matching bases. CDR3 protein: CASNLGGNTEAFF. The nucleotide sequence is TGTGCCAGCAATTTGGGGGGGAACACTGAAGCTTTCTTT.